This TCR beta chain was recorded in a study of blood T cell repertoires in COVID-19. Background on the study: There were acute and convalescent COVID-19 samples, and they came from the United States, Italy and Spain. The cDNA or gDNA used as material had been derived from T cells, B-cell-depleted T cells, or PBMCs.

The assay was immunoSEQ multiplex PCR, and TCRdb's table has in-frame clones only and misses some. The sample includes roughly 230,000 clones, 70% to 90% of them seen just once. This sequence was found in a woman aged 45-59 years who had been exposed to COVID-19. Sequencing was performed on PBMCs or T cells enriched from blood (not recorded which).

CDR3 in amino acids: CAWSTGSDTQYF. The CDR3 nucleotides read TGTGCCTGGTCCACAGGTTCAGATACGCAGTATTTT. V and J are TRBV30 and TRBJ2-3; D may be TRBD1 (5 bases). This CDR3 has 12 amino acids. V lost 5 bases to trimming and J lost 4 bases, with 10 bases between them. CDR1 and CDR2 (germline): GTSNPN, SVGIG (reference sequence).